The text below deals with one TCR beta chain. What it binds is unknown. This record comes from a study of T cell repertoires in cytomegalovirus infection. Study background: Used in the study were CMV epitopes, some recently identified and HLA-C-restricted, others well-studied and HLA-B-restricted. Public TCR beta signatures provided an indication of both CMV infection and a matching HLA type.

Overall study results and limits: The cumulative frequency of public TCR beta families identified carriers of CMV plus the relevant HLA. Ex vivo responses were dominated by HLA-C-restricted CMV-specific TCR beta clonotypes.

Trimming pared 0 bases from V and 7 bases from J, leaving 13 bases between. Germline CDR1 and CDR2: MGHRA and YSYEKL. The CDR3 extends over 15 amino acids. One entry per CDR3 protein, called by TCRdb with MiXCR from the reads. The table has 300,000 or so distinct CDR3 sequences, around a quarter seen once. The sequences come from cultured PBMCs, collected from culture after CMV antigen stimulation. The chain employs TRBV4-1 and TRBJ1-5, with D hard to call. This TCR was sampled from a human donor in good health (CMV status not recorded). Some clones in this sample may be carry-over from other donors' samples. The CDR3 coding sequence is TGCGCCAGCAGCCAAGAGGGAGGGCTTGGGCAGCCCCAGCATTTT. Protein: CASSQEGGLGQPQHF.